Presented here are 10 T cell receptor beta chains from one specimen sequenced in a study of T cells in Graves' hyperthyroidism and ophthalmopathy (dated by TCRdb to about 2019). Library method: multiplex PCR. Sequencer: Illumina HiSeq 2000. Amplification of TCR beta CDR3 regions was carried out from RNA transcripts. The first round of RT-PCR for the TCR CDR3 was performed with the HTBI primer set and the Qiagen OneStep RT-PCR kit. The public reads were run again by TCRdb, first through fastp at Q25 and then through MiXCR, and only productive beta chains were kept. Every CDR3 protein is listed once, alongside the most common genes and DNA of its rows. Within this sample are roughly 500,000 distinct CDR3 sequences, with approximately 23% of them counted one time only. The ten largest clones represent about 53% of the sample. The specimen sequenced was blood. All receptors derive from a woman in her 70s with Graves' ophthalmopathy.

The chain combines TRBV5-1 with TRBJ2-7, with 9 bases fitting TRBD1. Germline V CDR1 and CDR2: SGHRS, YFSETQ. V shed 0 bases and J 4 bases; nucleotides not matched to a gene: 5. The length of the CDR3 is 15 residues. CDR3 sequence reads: CASSLDTGQGYEQYF. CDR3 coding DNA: TGCGCCAGCAGCTTGGATACGGGACAGGGATACGAGCAGTACTTC.

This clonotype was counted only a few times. The CDR3 loop reads CSARDILAGGSETQYF. The DNA of the CDR3 is TGCAGTGCTAGGGACATATTAGCGGGAGGGAGCGAGACCCAGTACTTC. This sequence joins TRBV20-1 and TRBJ2-5, with 11 bases fitting TRBD2. In germline, CDR1 is DFQATT, CDR2 SNEGSKA (reference sequence). CDR3 length: 16 amino acids. V dropped 3 bases and J dropped 5; count of bases not matched to a gene: 11.

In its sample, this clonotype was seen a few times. The CDR3 is CASSAGWKETQYF. CDR3 DNA: TGTGCCAGCTCCGCAGGGTGGAAGGAGACCCAGTACTTC. This chain connects TRBV6-1 to TRBJ2-5, with D perhaps matching TRBD1 (5 bases). Trimming cost V 8 bases and J 5 bases, with 15 bases left between them. Germline V gene sequence: CDR1 MNHNS, CDR2 SASEGT. The CDR3 totals 13 residues.

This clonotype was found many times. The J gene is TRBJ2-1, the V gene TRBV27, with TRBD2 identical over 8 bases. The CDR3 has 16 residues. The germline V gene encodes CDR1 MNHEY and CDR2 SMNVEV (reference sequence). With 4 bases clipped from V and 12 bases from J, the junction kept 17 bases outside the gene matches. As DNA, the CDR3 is TGTGCCAGCAGTTCGGGCAGTCGGTGGGCGGGAGGTATGCAGTTCTTC. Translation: CASSSGSRWAGGMQFF.

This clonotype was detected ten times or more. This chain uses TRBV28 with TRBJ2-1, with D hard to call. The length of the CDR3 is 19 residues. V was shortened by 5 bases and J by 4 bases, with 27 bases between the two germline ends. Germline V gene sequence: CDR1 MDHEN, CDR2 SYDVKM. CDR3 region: CASSPAFVVARDQYNEQFF. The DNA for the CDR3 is TGTGCCAGCAGTCCCGCCTTTGTTGTAGCCCGTGACCAATACAATGAGCAGTTCTTC. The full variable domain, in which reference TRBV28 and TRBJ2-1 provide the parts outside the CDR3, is DVKVTQSSRYLVKRTGEKVFLECVQDMDHENMFWYRQDPGLGLRLIYFSYDVKMKEKGDIPEGYSVSREKKERFSLILESASTNQTSMYLCASSPAFVVARDQYNEQFFGPGTRLTVL.

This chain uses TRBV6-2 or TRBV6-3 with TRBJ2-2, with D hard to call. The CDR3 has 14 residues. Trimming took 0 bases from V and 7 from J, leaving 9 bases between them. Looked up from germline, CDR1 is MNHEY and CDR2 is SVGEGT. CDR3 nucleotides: TGTGCCAGCAGTTACTCAGGGATCAGCGGGGAGCTGTTTTTT. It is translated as CASSYSGISGELFF.

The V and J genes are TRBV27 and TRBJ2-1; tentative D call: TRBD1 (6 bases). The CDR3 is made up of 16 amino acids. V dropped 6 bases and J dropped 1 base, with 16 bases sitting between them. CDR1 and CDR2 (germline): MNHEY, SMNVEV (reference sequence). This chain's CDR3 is CASSLQGGSSYNEQFF. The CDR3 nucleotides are TGTGCCAGCAGCCTACAGGGTGGATCTTCCTACAATGAGCAGTTCTTC.

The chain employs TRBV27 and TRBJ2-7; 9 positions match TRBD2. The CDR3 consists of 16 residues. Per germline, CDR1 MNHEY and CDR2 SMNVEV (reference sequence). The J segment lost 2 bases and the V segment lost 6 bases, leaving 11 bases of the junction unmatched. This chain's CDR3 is CASSPSVLAGTYEQYF. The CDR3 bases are TGTGCCAGCAGCCCTAGCGTACTAGCGGGTACCTACGAGCAGTACTTC.

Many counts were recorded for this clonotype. CDR3: CASSRGQGGQPQHF. CDR3 nucleotides: TGTGCCAGCAGTAGGGGACAGGGGGGGCAGCCCCAGCATTTT. J is TRBJ1-5 and V is TRBV28, with 11 nucleotides matching TRBD1. V shed 5 bases and J 7 bases; nucleotides not matched to a gene: 4. Per germline, CDR1 MDHEN and CDR2 SYDVKM. The CDR3 is made up of 14 amino acids.

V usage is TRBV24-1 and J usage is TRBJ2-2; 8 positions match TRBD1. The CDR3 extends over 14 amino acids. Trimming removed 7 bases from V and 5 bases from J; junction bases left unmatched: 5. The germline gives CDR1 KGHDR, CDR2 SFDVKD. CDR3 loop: CATRDRGITGELFF. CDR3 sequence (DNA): TGTGCCACCAGAGACAGGGGTATAACCGGGGAGCTGTTTTTT.